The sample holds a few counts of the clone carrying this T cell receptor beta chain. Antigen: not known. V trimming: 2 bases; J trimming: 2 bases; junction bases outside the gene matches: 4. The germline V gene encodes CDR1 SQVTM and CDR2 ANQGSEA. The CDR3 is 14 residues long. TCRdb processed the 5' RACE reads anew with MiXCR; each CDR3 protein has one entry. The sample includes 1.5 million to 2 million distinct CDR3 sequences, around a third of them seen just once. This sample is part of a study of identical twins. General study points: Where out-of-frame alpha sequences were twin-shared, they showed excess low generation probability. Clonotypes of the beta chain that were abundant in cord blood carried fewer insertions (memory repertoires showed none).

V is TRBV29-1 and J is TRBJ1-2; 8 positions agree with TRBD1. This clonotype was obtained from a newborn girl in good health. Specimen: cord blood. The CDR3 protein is CSVEFQGANYGYTF. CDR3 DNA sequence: TGCAGCGTTGAATTTCAGGGGGCGAACTATGGCTACACCTTC.